The 7 T cell receptor beta chains below were found in one sample sequenced in a study of blood T cell repertoires in COVID-19. Assay used: immunoSEQ multiplex PCR; TCRdb lists only in-frame clones, some missing. The sample yields around 270,000 clones, roughly 84% seen once. Sequences were obtained from peripheral blood. All receptors derive from a human donor with COVID-19, enrolled during active disease. The donor label of this sample is uncertain.

This chain joins TRBV28 and TRBJ1-4, with D possibly TRBD1 on 5 matching bases. The CDR3 is 14 residues long. The ends were cut back, 5 bases at V and 12 bases at J, with 19 bases in the middle. Looked up from germline, CDR1 is MDHEN and CDR2 is SYDVKM. The CDR3 DNA reads as TGTGCCAGCAGTCGAACAGGCCTGGCGGGGGAACTGTTTTTT. Translation: CASSRTGLAGELFF.

The CDR3 sequence is CASKYSYTEAFF. In nucleotides, the CDR3 is TGTGCCAGCAAGTACAGCTACACTGAAGCTTTCTTT. V usage is TRBV12-3 or TRBV12-4 and J usage is TRBJ1-1; no reliable D call. CDR3 length equals 12 residues. V was cut by 7 bases and J by 3 bases, with 9 bases left in between.

This clone came up once. The genes are TRBV28 and TRBJ1-5; D is undetermined. Trimming stripped 1 base from V and 6 bases from J, with 16 bases between. CDR3 length equals 16 residues. Germline values: CDR1 MDHEN, CDR2 SYDVKM. CDR3 sequence reads: CASSLLIRSAGQPQHF. The CDR3 DNA is TGTGCCAGCAGTTTATTAATCCGCTCCGCCGGTCAGCCCCAGCATTTT.

This sequence joins TRBV7-9 and TRBJ2-7; 7 bases fit TRBD2. This CDR3 is 14 amino acids long. Trimming cost V 3 bases and J 2 bases; bases outside gene matches: 4. Germline V CDR1 and CDR2: SEHNR, FQNEAQ (reference sequence). DNA for the CDR3: TGTGCCAGCAGCTTTACAGCGGGACCCTACGAGCAGTACTTC. As protein: CASSFTAGPYEQYF.

The V call is TRBV4-3, the J call TRBJ2-3; 10 bases match TRBD2. The CDR3 consists of 15 residues. Germline values: CDR1 LGHNA, CDR2 YSLEER. Unmatched junction bases numbered 2, after V lost 2 bases and J lost 3 bases. The CDR3: CASSQMTSGTDTQYF. The CDR3 DNA sequence: TGCGCCAGCAGCCAAATGACTAGCGGGACAGATACGCAGTATTTT.

V and J are TRBV28 and TRBJ1-5; 7 positions match TRBD1. Germline-derived CDR1 and CDR2 are MDHEN and SYDVKM. The CDR3 has 12 amino acids. Losses at the gene ends were 6 bases for V and 5 bases for J; bases not matched to a gene: 1. CDR3 amino acids: CASSRGYQPQHF. In nucleotides, the CDR3 is TGTGCCAGCAGCAGGGGGTATCAGCCCCAGCATTTT.

This clone came up once. This chain uses TRBV5-1 with TRBJ2-3; TRBD2 matches 7 bases. Unmatched junction bases numbered 8, after V lost 2 bases and J lost 2 bases. CDR1 and CDR2 from the germline V gene are SGHRS and YFSETQ. The CDR3 has 16 amino acids. In nucleotides, the CDR3 is TGCGCCAGCAGCTTAAGGGTAGCGGGCTCCACAGATACGCAGTATTTT. Its protein product is CASSLRVAGSTDTQYF.